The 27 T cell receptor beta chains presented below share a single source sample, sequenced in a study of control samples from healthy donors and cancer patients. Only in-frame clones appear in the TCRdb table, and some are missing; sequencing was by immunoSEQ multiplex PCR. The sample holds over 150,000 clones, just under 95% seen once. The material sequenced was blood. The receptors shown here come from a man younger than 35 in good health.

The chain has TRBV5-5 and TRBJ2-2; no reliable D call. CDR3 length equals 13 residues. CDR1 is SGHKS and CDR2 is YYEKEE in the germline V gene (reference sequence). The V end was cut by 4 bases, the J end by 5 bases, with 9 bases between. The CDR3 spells CASSRTVTGELFF. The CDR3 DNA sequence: TGTGCCAGCAGCAGGACGGTGACCGGGGAGCTGTTTTTT.

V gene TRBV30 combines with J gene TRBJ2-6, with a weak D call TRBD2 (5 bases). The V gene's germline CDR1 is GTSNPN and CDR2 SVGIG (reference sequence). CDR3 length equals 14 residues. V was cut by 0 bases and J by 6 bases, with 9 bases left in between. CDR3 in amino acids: CAWSVPGMANVLTF. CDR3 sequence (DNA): TGTGCCTGGAGTGTACCGGGGATGGCCAACGTCCTGACTTTC.

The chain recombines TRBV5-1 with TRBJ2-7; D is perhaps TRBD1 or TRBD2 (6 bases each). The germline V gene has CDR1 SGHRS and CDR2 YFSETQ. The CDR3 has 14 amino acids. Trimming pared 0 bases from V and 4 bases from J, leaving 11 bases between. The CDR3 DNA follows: TGCGCCAGCAGCTTGGCGGGGGCTGGGTACGAGCAGTACTTC. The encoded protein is CASSLAGAGYEQYF. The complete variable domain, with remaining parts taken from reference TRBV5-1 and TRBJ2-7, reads KAGVTQTPRYLIKTRGQQVTLSCSPISGHRSVSWYQQTPGQGLQFLFEYFSETQRNKGNFPGRFSGRQFSNSRSEMNVSTLELGDSALYLCASSLAGAGYEQYFGPGTRLTVT.

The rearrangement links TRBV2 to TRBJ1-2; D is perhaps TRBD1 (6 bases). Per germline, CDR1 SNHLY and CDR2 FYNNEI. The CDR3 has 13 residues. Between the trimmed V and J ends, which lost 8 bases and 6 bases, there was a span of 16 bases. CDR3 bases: TGTGCCAGCCGTACCACAGGGATGAATGGCTACACCTTC. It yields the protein CASRTTGMNGYTF.

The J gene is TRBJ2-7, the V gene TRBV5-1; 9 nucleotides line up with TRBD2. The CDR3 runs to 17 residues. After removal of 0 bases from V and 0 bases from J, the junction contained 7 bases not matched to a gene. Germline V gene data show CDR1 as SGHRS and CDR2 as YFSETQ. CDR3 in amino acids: CASSLGAGGLSSYEQYF. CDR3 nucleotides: TGCGCCAGCAGCTTGGGGGCGGGGGGGCTCAGCTCCTACGAGCAGTACTTC.

The CDR3 region has the DNA TGTGCCAGCAGTGACCAGGCAGGGGGGACCCAGTACTTC. This sequence encodes CASSDQAGGTQYF. This chain joins TRBV6-4 and TRBJ2-5; TRBD1 matches at 7 bases. The CDR3 is made up of 13 amino acids. Germline V CDR1 and CDR2: MRHNA, SNTAGT. V lost 2 bases, J lost 7 bases, and 4 bases stayed unmatched.

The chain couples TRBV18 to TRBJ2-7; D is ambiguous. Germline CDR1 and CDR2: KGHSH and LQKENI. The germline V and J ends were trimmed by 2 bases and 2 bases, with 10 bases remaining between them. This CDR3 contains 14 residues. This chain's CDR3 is CASSPLLKPYEQYF. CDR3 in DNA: TGTGCCAGCTCACCATTACTAAAACCCTACGAGCAGTACTTC.

CDR3 loop: CASSLGSGGLSSYEQYF. DNA for the CDR3: TGCGCCAGCAGCTTGGGGTCGGGGGGGCTCAGCTCCTACGAGCAGTACTTC. This chain joins TRBV5-1 and TRBJ2-7, with TRBD2 matching over 8 bases. This CDR3 spans 17 amino acids. The trim removed 0 bases at V and 0 bases at J, leaving 8 bases unmatched. Germline CDR1 SGHRS, CDR2 YFSETQ.

The CDR3 region has the DNA TGTGCCAGCCGACATCCCCGGGACAGGGATTATGGCTACACCTTC. Its protein product is CASRHPRDRDYGYTF. The V gene is TRBV27, the J gene TRBJ1-2; 9 nucleotides align to TRBD1. The CDR3 sequence is 15 residues long. After removal of 8 bases from V and 5 bases from J, the junction contained 12 bases not matched to a gene. CDR1 is MNHEY, CDR2 SMNVEV, per germline (reference sequence).

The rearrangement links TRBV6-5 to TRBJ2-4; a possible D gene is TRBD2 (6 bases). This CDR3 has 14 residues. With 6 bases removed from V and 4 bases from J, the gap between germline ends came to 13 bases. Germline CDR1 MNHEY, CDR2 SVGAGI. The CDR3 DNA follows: TGTGCCAGCAGAGACACCGGGACTAAAAACATTCAGTACTTC. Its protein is CASRDTGTKNIQYF.

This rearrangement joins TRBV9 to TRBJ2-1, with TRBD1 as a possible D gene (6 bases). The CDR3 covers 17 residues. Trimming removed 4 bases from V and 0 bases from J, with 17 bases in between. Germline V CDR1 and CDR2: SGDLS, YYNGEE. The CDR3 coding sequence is TGTGCCAGCAGCCCAGAGTGGGGGCTCAGCTCCTACAATGAGCAGTTCTTC. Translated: CASSPEWGLSSYNEQFF. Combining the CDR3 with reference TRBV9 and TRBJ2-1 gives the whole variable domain DSGVTQTPKHLITATGQRVTLRCSPRSGDLSVYWYQQSLDQGLQFLIQYYNGEERAKGNILERFSAQQFPDLHSELNLSSLELGDSALYFCASSPEWGLSSYNEQFFGPGTRLTVL.

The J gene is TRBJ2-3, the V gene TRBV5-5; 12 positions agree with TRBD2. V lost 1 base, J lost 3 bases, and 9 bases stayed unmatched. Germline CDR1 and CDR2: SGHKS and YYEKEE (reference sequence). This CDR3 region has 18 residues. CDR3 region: CASSLRGRLAGGTDTQYF. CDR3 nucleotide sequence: TGTGCCAGCAGCTTGAGGGGCCGCCTAGCGGGGGGGACAGATACGCAGTATTTT.

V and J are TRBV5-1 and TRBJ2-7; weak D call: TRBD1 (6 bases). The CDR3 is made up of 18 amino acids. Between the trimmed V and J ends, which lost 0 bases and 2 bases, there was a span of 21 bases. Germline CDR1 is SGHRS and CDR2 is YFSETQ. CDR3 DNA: TGCGCCAGCAGCTTGGGGGTTAATCTCCAGGGGCTTGCCTACGAGCAGTACTTC. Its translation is CASSLGVNLQGLAYEQYF.

CDR3 sequence reads: CSVDRDGSYEQYF. The CDR3 nucleotides are TGCAGCGTTGATCGGGACGGCTCCTACGAGCAGTACTTC. The rearrangement links TRBV29-1 to TRBJ2-7; D is tentatively TRBD1 or TRBD2 (5 bases each). The V gene's germline CDR1 is SQVTM and CDR2 ANQGSEA. The ends were cut back, 3 bases at V and 0 bases at J, with 9 bases in the middle. This CDR3 spans 13 amino acids.

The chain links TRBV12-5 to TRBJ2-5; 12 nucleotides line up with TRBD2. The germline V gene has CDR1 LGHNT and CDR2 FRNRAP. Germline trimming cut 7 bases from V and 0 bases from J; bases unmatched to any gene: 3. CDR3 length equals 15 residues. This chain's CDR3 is CASARLAGDQETQYF. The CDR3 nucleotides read TGTGCTAGTGCCCGACTAGCGGGGGACCAAGAGACCCAGTACTTC.

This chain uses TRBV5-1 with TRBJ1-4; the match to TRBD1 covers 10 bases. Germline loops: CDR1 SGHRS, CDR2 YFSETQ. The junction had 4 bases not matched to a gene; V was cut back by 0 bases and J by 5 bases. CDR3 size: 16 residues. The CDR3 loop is CASSLGQGARNEKLFF. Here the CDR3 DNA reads TGCGCCAGCAGCTTGGGACAGGGGGCACGGAATGAAAAACTGTTTTTT.

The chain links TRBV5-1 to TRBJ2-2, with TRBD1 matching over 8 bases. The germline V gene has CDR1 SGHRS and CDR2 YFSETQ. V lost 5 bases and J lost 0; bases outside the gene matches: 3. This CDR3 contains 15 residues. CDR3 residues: CASRPQGANTGELFF. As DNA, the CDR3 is TGCGCCAGCAGGCCACAGGGGGCGAACACCGGGGAGCTGTTTTTT.

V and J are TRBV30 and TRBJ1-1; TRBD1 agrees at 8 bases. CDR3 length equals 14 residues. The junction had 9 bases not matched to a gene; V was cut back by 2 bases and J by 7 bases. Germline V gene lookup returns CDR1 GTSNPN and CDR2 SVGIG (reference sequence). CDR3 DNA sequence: TGTGCCTGGAGTCTCGCCAGGGGGCGAAATGAAGCTTTCTTT. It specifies CAWSLARGRNEAFF.

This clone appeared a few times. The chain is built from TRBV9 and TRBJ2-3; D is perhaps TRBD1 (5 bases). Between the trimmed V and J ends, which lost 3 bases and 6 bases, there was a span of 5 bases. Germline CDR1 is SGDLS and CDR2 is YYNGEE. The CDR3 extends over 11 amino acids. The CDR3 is CASSEGDTQYF. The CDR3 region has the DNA TGTGCCAGCAGCGAGGGGGATACGCAGTATTTT.

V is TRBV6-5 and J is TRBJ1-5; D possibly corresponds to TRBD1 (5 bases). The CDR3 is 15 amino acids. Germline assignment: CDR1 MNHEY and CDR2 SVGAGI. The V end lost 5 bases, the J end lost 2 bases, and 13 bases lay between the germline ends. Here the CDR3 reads CASSTSGVGNQPQHF. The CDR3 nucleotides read TGTGCCAGCAGTACCTCGGGGGTAGGCAATCAGCCCCAGCATTTT.

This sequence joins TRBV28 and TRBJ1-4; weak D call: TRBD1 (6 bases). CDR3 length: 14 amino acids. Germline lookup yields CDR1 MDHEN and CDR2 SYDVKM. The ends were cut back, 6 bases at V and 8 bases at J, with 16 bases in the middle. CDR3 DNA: TGTGCCAGCAGCCTGGGACAATCCCCCGAAAAACTGTTTTTT. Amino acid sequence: CASSLGQSPEKLFF.

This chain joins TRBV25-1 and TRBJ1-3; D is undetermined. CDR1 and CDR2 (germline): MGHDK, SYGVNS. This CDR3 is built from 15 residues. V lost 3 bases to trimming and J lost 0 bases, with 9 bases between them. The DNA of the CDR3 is TGTGCCAGCAGTGACAGCTCGAGCTCTGGAAACACCATATATTTT. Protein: CASSDSSSSGNTIYF.

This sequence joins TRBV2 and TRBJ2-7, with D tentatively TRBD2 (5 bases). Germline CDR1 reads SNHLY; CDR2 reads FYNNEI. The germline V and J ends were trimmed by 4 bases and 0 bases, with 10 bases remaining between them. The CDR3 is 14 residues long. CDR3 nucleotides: TGTGCCAGCAGTGCGGAGCGGAGCTCCTACGAGCAGTACTTC. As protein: CASSAERSSYEQYF.

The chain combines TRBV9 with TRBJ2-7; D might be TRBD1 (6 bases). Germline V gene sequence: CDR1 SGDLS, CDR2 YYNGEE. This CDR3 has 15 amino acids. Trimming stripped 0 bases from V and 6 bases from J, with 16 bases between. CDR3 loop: CASSVEGERGSEQYF. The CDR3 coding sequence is TGTGCCAGCAGCGTAGAGGGGGAACGAGGGTCCGAGCAGTACTTC.

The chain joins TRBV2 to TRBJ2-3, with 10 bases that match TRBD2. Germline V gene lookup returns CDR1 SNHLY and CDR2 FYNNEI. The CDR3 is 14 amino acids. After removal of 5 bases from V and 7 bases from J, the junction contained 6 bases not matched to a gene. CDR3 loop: CASSRAGGRNTQYF. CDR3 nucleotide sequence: TGTGCCAGCAGTCGAGCGGGGGGGCGGAATACGCAGTATTTT.

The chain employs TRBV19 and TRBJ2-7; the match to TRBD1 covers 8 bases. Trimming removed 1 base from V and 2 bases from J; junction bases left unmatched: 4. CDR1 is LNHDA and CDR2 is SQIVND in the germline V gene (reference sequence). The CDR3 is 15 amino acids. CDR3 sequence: CASSIGAGGTYEQYF. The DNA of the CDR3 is TGTGCCAGTAGTATAGGGGCAGGGGGCACCTACGAGCAGTACTTC.

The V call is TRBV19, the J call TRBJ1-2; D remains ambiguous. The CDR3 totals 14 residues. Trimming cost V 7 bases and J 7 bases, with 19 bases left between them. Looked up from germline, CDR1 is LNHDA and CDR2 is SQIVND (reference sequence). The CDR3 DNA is TGTGCCAGTACCCAGGACTGGGTTGGCCGTGGCTACACCTTC. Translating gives CASTQDWVGRGYTF.